One sample yielded the 14 T cell receptor beta chains listed below, sequenced in a study of identical twins. MiXCR, applied by TCRdb to the 5' RACE reads, yields one record per CDR3 protein. The sample contains hundreds of thousands of distinct CDR3 sequences, roughly an eighth of which appear only once. This same sample was also taken into another study, of yellow fever vaccine responses in identical twins.

Sequencing was carried out using PBMCs. These receptors were obtained from a woman in her late teens or twenties in good health.

The table lists this clonotype with a few counts. This chain connects TRBV2 to TRBJ2-7, with 9 bases lining up with TRBD1. Trimming removed 8 bases from V and 2 bases from J; junction bases left unmatched: 13. The CDR3 covers 16 residues. CDR1 and CDR2 (germline): SNHLY, FYNNEI. Here the CDR3 reads CASLMLWDREPYEQYF. CDR3 bases: TGTGCCAGCCTTATGTTGTGGGACAGGGAGCCCTACGAGCAGTACTTC.

This clonotype showed up just a few times. The chain couples TRBV29-1 to TRBJ2-3; 9 bases map to TRBD2. With 7 bases clipped from V and 3 bases from J, the junction kept 11 bases outside the gene matches. The germline V gene has CDR1 SQVTM and CDR2 ANQGSEA. The CDR3 runs to 15 residues. This CDR3 reads CSALLAGVETDTQYF. The CDR3 nucleotides are TGCAGCGCCTTATTAGCGGGAGTCGAAACAGATACGCAGTATTTT.

This clonotype was counted a few times. CDR3 in amino acids: CASGGGTGGYNEQFF. The CDR3 region has the DNA TGTGCCAGCGGGGGGGGCACAGGGGGCTACAATGAGCAGTTCTTC. The genes are TRBV5-5 and TRBJ2-1; possible D gene TRBD1, 8 bases. The CDR3 contains 15 residues. Trimming shortened V by 7 bases and J by 3 bases, and 17 bases separated the two germline ends. The germline V gene encodes CDR1 SGHKS and CDR2 YYEKEE (reference sequence).

In this sample, this clonotype turned up a few times. V and J are TRBV6-1 and TRBJ1-5, with TRBD1 as a possible D gene (6 bases). Per germline, CDR1 MNHNS and CDR2 SASEGT. V gave up 2 bases and J gave up 4 bases, with 9 bases separating them. There are 14 residues in the CDR3. The CDR3 spells CASSEWQGNQPQHF. The CDR3 DNA reads as TGTGCCAGCAGTGAATGGCAGGGGAATCAGCCCCAGCATTTT.

This clonotype was seen a few times. The chain links TRBV12-3 or TRBV12-4 to TRBJ1-1, with D possibly being TRBD1 (6 bases). V was pared by 6 bases and J by 4 bases, with 15 bases between. The CDR3 is 14 amino acids. For the CDR3, the DNA is TGTGCCAGCAGCGTACAGGGTGGTTTCACTGAAGCTTTCTTT. Translating gives CASSVQGGFTEAFF.

This clonotype was counted between two and nine times. The chain couples TRBV4-1 to TRBJ2-1, with D tentatively TRBD1 (5 bases). The CDR3 spans 14 residues. Trimming pared 1 base from V and 6 bases from J, leaving 10 bases between. Germline V gives CDR1 MGHRA, CDR2 YSYEKL. CDR3 nucleotide sequence: TGCGCCAGCAGCCAAGGACAGATCCGCAATGAGCAGTTCTTC. It is translated as CASSQGQIRNEQFF.

The chain combines TRBV6-1 with TRBJ2-2; TRBD1 aligns across 7 bases. This CDR3 comprises 14 residues. Losses at the gene ends were 7 bases for V and 6 bases for J; bases not matched to a gene: 8. Looked up from germline, CDR1 is MNHNS and CDR2 is SASEGT. CDR3 sequence (DNA): TGTGCCAGCATCAGCGACAGGGTAGCCGGGGAGCTGTTTTTT. This codes for CASISDRVAGELFF.

The J gene is TRBJ2-6, the V gene TRBV2; D might be TRBD1 (5 bases). Germline V CDR1 and CDR2: SNHLY, FYNNEI. The ends were cut back, 1 base at V and 0 bases at J, with 7 bases in the middle. The CDR3 contains 16 residues. In DNA, the CDR3 is TGTGCCAGCAGTGAAGGACAGTTCTCTGGGGCCAACGTCCTGACTTTC. Translating gives CASSEGQFSGANVLTF. The full variable domain, in which reference TRBV2 and TRBJ2-6 provide the parts outside the CDR3, is EPEVTQTPSHQVTQMGQEVILRCVPISNHLYFYWYRQILGQKVEFLVSFYNNEISEKSEIFDDQFSVERPDGSNFTLKIRSTKLEDSAMYFCASSEGQFSGANVLTFGAGSRLTVL.

This clonotype was seen repeatedly, ten times or more. V usage is TRBV7-9 and J usage is TRBJ2-1, with 10 bases aligning to TRBD2. From germline, CDR1 is SEHNR and CDR2 FQNEAQ (reference sequence). The CDR3 spans 17 residues. V gave up 0 bases and J gave up 6 bases; unmatched junction bases: 8. CDR3 bases: TGTGCCAGCAGCTTAGCCCCCCCGGGACTAGCGACCAATGAGCAGTTCTTC. It specifies CASSLAPPGLATNEQFF.

Only one count was recorded for this clonotype. The CDR3 carries no conserved terminal phenylalanine or tryptophan, so it likely arises from a read error. The chain links TRBV29-1 to TRBJ2-2, with D tentatively TRBD1 (5 bases). This CDR3 comprises 12 residues. V was pared by 3 bases and J by 6 bases, with 8 bases between. The V gene's germline CDR1 is SQVTM and CDR2 ANQGSEA. CDR3 DNA: TGCAGCGTTGAGGGGCTTGCCGGGGAGCTGTTTTGT. This codes for CSVEGLAGELFC.

This clonotype was counted many times. The chain is built from TRBV5-1 and TRBJ2-7; D is undetermined. The ends were cut back, 7 bases at V and 5 bases at J, with 22 bases in the middle. CDR1 is SGHRS and CDR2 is YFSETQ in the germline V gene. The CDR3 length is 15 residues. The CDR3 DNA follows: TGCGCCAGCCGTTCGGTTCGTGGGGTGATCAACGAGCAGTACTTC. Protein product: CASRSVRGVINEQYF. The whole variable domain, filled in from reference TRBV5-1 and TRBJ2-7, reads KAGVTQTPRYLIKTRGQQVTLSCSPISGHRSVSWYQQTPGQGLQFLFEYFSETQRNKGNFPGRFSGRQFSNSRSEMNVSTLELGDSALYLCASRSVRGVINEQYFGPGTRLTVT.

In this sample, this clonotype turned up many times. This chain connects TRBV12-3 or TRBV12-4 to TRBJ2-6; D uncertain. The CDR3 extends over 13 amino acids. CDR3 loop: CAEQPPGANVLTF. CDR3 bases: TGTGCGGAGCAGCCGCCTGGGGCCAACGTCCTGACTTTC.

The rearrangement links TRBV12-3 or TRBV12-4 to TRBJ2-2, with 9 nucleotides matching TRBD2. This CDR3 has 15 residues. The junction had 6 bases not matched to a gene; V was cut back by 5 bases and J by 5 bases. CDR3 in DNA: TGTGCCAGCAGTACGAGCGGGGGGCGTACCGGGGAGCTGTTTTTT. Translation: CASSTSGGRTGELFF.

The chain uses TRBV11-2 and TRBJ2-1; tentatively, D is TRBD2 (7 bases). This CDR3 is 15 amino acids long. Germline V gene sequence: CDR1 SGHAT, CDR2 FQNNGV. Trimming shortened V by 6 bases and J by 7 bases, and 19 bases separated the two germline ends. The CDR3 nucleotides read TGTGCCAGCAGACCGGCTGGGGGGGCTAGGAATGAGCAGTTCTTC. Translating gives CASRPAGGARNEQFF.